The present entry profiles one T cell receptor beta chain with its context. This clone was found once. This receptor's antigen is unknown. One base away there is no much larger clone; base qualities are not given. This sample is drawn from a study of shared clonotypes between healthy human individuals (TCRdb year 2020). Turning to the overall study: A couple of women and three men aged 18 to 49 years were included in the cohort. For each donor, CD4 naive and CD4 memory were each given three plates, CD8 naive was given two plates, and CD8 memory was given one plate. To estimate repertoire size and how much clonotypes are shared between individuals, the study performed deep sequencing of blood TCR repertoires from a handful of healthy adults. Different laboratories and diverse techniques were used to prepare libraries and sequence TCR repertoires, to increase sequencing depth and limit assay-specific biases. Between about 0.9 and 9 billion PBMCs per donor were obtained by leukapheresis. Summary of the overall study and its limitations: Pairwise subsampling indicated that sequencing depth was expected to affect the degree of clonotype sharing among donors. Because the study included a small number of donors, the genetic and exposure-history diversity represented was limited. Larger estimated clonotype richness was generally found for naive subsets than for memory subsets. Higher generation probabilities were observed for clonotypes shared by all four sorted-subset donors than for non-shared clonotypes. Sharing across several donors was observed for about 5% of naive CD4, about 4% of naive CD8, 2.3% of memory CD4, and over 0.3% of memory CD8 clonotypes. Rarefaction of sorted-subset datasets indicated incomplete sequencing despite the large sequencing depth. Sampling was restricted to blood, and TCR repertoires in tissues likely differ from the TCR repertoires found in blood.

For the CD8 naive samples, CD45RO-negative cells were positively selected for CCR7, yielding a CD45RA+CCR7+ population from which TemRA cells were excluded. Healthy HIV-negative adults with no recently reported acute infections or vaccinations were included as donors. Only Caucasian adults living in Nashville, Tennessee, USA were represented among the donors. Blood was collected by leukapheresis, and PBMCs were isolated by Ficoll-Histopaque density gradient centrifugation and then cryopreserved in liquid nitrogen vapor phase. Analytical flow cytometry was used to check the purity and quantity of every magnetically sorted T cell population. Each sorted fraction had its genomic DNA isolated and then quantified by UV absorbance on a Nanodrop 2000c. TCR CDR3 regions were amplified from genomic DNA by multiplex PCR using the deep immunoSEQ assay. Genomic DNA extracted from each cell subset was distributed evenly over all wells of several immunoSEQ 96-well plates, and each plate served as one replicate. For sorted subsets, roughly 190 ng of genomic DNA, equivalent to some 30,000 T cell genomes, went into each replicate PCR. Purified libraries were quantified with a Qubit 3.0 fluorometer, sized on a Bioanalyzer 2100, and re-quantified with the KAPA Library Quantification kit. Every immunoSEQ 96-well plate was sequenced on a dedicated single-read 150-cycle Illumina NextSeq 550 flow cell. Concerning the study's data processing: Because the immunoSEQ output included only junctional sequences and no quality scores, the filtering could not be the same as the filtering used for full-length reads. To assign V/J genes and CDR3, sequences were annotated against IMGT germline references using PyIR, a Python wrapper for IgBLAST v1.9. Reads were filtered out if the reads had weak V/J assignments (E-value above 1e-6), no CDR3, stop codons, out-of-frame junctions, or ambiguous translated residues. V3J clonotypes were defined by identical inferred V gene, J gene, and CDR3 amino acid sequence. Percentage overlap between repertoires was computed as shared unique clonotypes divided by the size of the smaller repertoire. RTK rarefaction, the Chao1 estimator, and Recon v2.1 estimates of unobserved clonotypes were used to assess repertoire richness. OLGA was used to compute generation probabilities for all TCRbeta clonotypes that the gDNA method yielded from a handful of donors. Entries here come from immuneACCESS through TCRdb and include only in-frame sequences with V and J called. Some clones fail to appear in such tables; in the studies checked, an unresolved V gene covers under half of the shortfall, and the cause of the remainder is unknown. V, J and clone size reflect that table, while D and trimming were determined from the DNA. Present in this sample are roughly 2.1 million clones, just over 90% of which were seen just once. Of the sample, roughly 1.7% falls within the top ten clones.

Trimming removed 0 bases from V and 2 bases from J, leaving 6 bases between the germline ends. Based on the germline V gene (reference sequence), the CDR1 and CDR2 sequences are SGHNT and YYREEE. The CDR3 covers 13 residues, taking in both the cysteine and the phenylalanine. The DNA shown is the 39-base CDR3, in frame from base 1. The TCR comes from a man aged 18 to 29 in good health. Some clones in this sample may be carry-over from other donors' samples. In this chain, TRBV5-4 is recombined with TRBJ2-7; the D gene is not confidently resolved. The specimen sequenced was naive CD8+ T cells from PBMCs. The sample's cell subset or site label, in plain terms: CD45RA+CCR7+. The CDR3 protein is CASSLGLTYEQYF. The nucleotide sequence reads as follows: TGTGCCAGCAGCTTGGGTCTGACCTACGAGCAGTACTTC.